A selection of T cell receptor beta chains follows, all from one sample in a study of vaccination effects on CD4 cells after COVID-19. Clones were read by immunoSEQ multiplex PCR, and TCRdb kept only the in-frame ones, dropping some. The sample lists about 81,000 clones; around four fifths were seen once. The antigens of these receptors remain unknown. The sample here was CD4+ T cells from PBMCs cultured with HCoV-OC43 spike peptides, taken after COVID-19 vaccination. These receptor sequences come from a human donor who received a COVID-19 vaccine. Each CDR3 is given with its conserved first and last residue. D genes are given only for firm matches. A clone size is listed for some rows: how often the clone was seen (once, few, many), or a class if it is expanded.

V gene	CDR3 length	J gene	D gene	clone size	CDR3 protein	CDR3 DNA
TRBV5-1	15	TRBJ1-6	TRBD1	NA	CASSTSGTGDSPLHF	TGCGCCAGCAGCACATCCGGGACAGGGGATTCACCCCTCCACTTT
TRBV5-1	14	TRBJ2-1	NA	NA	CASSFPGLNNEQFF	TGCGCCAGCAGCTTCCCGGGGCTTAACAATGAGCAGTTCTTC
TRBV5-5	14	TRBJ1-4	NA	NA	CASSLESTNEKLFF	TGTGCCAGCAGTTTGGAGTCAACTAATGAAAAACTGTTTTTT
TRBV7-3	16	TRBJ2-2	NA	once	CASSLSGTGRTGELFF	TGTGCCAGCAGCTTAAGCGGTACAGGGAGGACCGGGGAGCTGTTTTTT
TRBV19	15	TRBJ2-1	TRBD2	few	CASRIIAGGPGEQFF	TGTGCCAGTAGAATTATAGCGGGGGGGCCTGGTGAGCAGTTCTTC
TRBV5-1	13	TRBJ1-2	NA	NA	CASSPRDNGGYTF	TGCGCCAGCAGCCCCAGGGACAACGGAGGCTACACCTTC
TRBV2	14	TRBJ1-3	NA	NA	CASNLGLSGNTIYF	TGTGCCAGCAACCTAGGGCTCTCTGGAAACACCATATATTTT
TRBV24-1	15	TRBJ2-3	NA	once	CATSDSRVATDTQYF	TGTGCCACCAGTGATTCCAGGGTAGCCACAGATACGCAGTATTTT
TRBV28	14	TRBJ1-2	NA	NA	CASSAGAGNYGYTF	TGTGCCAGCAGCGCAGGGGCAGGGAACTATGGCTACACCTTC
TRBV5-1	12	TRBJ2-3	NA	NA	CASRVHEDTQYF	TGCGCCAGCAGAGTACACGAGGATACGCAGTATTTT
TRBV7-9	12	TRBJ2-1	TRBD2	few	CASSHTSGGKFF	TGTGCCAGCAGCCATACTAGCGGGGGGAAGTTCTTC
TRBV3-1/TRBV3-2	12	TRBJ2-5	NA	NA	CASSRGLETQYF	TGTGCCAGCAGCAGGGGGTTGGAGACCCAGTACTTC
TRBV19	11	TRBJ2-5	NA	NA	CASSIRETQYF	TGTGCCAGTAGTATTCGAGAGACCCAGTACTTC
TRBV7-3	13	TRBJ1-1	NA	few	CASSLTLNTEAFF	TGTGCCAGCAGCTTAACCCTTAACACTGAAGCTTTCTTT
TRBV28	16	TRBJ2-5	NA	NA	CASSGGTPDPWETQYF	TGTGCCAGCAGTGGGGGGACTCCAGACCCATGGGAGACCCAGTACTTC
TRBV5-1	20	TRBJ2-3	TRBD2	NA	CASSLRRTSLTASYTDTQYF	TGCGCCAGCAGCCTACGGAGGACTAGCCTAACCGCTTCCTACACAGATACGCAGTATTTT
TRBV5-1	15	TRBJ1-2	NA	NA	CASRTLPTSDYGYTF	TGCGCCAGCAGAACCCTCCCCACCTCGGACTATGGCTACACCTTC
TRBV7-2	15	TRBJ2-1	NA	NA	CASSLAALSYNEQFF	TGTGCCAGCAGCTTAGCCGCCCTCTCCTACAATGAGCAGTTCTTC
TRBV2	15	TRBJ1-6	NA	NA	CASSEAGAPGSPLHF	TGTGCCAGCAGTGAAGCAGGGGCCCCGGGGTCACCCCTCCACTTT
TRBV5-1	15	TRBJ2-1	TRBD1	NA	CASSVTGGAYNEQFF	TGCGCCAGCAGCGTCACAGGGGGCGCATACAATGAGCAGTTCTTC
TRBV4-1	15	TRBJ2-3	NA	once	CASSQDRTDADTQYF	TGCGCCAGCAGCCAAGATAGAACAGATGCAGATACGCAGTATTTT
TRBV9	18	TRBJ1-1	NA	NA	CASSVDQVAGALGTEAFF	TGTGCCAGCAGCGTAGATCAGGTTGCTGGGGCCCTTGGGACTGAAGCTTTCTTT
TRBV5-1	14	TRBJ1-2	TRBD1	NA	CASSLGTDFIDYTF	TGCGCCAGCAGCTTAGGGACAGATTTTATCGACTACACCTTC
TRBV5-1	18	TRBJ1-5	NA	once	CATLKGVEKLNSNQPQHF	TGCGCCACCCTAAAGGGGGTAGAGAAACTAAATAGCAATCAGCCCCAGCATTTT
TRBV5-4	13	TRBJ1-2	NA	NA	CASSLRQGDGYTF	TGTGCCAGCAGCTTGAGGCAGGGCGATGGCTACACCTTC
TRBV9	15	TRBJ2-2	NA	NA	CASSVAGANTGELFF	TGTGCCAGCAGCGTAGCAGGGGCGAACACCGGGGAGCTGTTTTTT
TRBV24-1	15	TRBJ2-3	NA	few	CATSDVSGNWDTQYF	TGTGCCACCAGTGATGTGTCCGGGAACTGGGATACGCAGTATTTT
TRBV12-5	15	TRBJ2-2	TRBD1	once	CASGSQGADTGELFF	TGTGCTAGTGGTTCACAGGGGGCAGACACCGGGGAGCTGTTTTTT
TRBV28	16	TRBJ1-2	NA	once	CASSLGGSGGHYGYTF	TGTGCCAGCAGTTTAGGGGGGAGCGGGGGACACTATGGCTACACCTTC
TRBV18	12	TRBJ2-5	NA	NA	CASSPQQQTQYF	TGTGCCAGCTCACCACAACAACAGACCCAGTACTTC
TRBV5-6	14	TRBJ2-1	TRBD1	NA	CASTQLRGQNEQFF	TGTGCCAGCACCCAACTGAGGGGGCAGAATGAGCAGTTCTTC
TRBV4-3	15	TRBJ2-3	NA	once	CASSPRTRGSDTQYF	TGCGCCAGCAGCCCGCGGACGAGGGGATCAGATACGCAGTATTTT
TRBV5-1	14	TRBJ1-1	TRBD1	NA	CASSKGTANTEAFF	TGCGCCAGCAGCAAAGGGACAGCGAACACTGAAGCTTTCTTT
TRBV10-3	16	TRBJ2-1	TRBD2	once	CAIRGTSGGPGNEQFF	TGTGCCATCAGGGGGACTAGCGGGGGACCAGGGAATGAGCAGTTCTTC
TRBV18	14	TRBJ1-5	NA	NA	CASSRTGSNQPQHF	TGTGCCAGCTCACGCACAGGGAGCAATCAGCCCCAGCATTTT
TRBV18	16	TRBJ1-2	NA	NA	CASSKTQGGDNYGYTF	TGTGCCAGCTCAAAGACTCAGGGAGGAGATAACTATGGCTACACCTTC
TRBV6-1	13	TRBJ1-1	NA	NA	CASSERGSVRAFF	TGTGCCAGCAGTGAACGGGGCAGCGTCAGGGCTTTCTTT
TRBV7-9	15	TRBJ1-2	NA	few	CASSITAEGVDGYTF	TGTGCCAGCAGCATCACCGCCGAGGGCGTGGATGGCTACACCTTC